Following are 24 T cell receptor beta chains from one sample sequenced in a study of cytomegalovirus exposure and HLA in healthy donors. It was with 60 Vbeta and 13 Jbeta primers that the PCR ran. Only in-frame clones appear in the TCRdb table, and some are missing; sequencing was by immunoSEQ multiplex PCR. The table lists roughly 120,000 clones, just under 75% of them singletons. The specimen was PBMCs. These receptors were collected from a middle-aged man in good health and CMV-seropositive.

The CDR3 protein is CASSRDRGEKLFF. The CDR3 DNA is TGTGCCAGCAGCCGGGACAGAGGTGAAAAACTGTTTTTT. J is TRBJ1-4 and V is TRBV6-4, with 7 bases that match TRBD1. Trimming cost V 6 bases and J 7 bases; bases outside gene matches: 5. Germline CDR1 and CDR2: MRHNA and SNTAGT. This CDR3 has 13 amino acids.

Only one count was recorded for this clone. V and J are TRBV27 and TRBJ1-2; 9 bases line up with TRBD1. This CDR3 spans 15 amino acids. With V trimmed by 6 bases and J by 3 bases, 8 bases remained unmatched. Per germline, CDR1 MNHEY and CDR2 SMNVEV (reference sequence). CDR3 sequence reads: CASSMTGGGYYGYTF. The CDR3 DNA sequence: TGTGCCAGCAGCATGACAGGGGGAGGGTACTATGGCTACACCTTC.

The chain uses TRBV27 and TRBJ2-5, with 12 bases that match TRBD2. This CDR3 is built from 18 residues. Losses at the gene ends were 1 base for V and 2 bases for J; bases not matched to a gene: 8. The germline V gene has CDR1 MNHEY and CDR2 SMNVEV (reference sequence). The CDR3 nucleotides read TGTGCCAGCAGTTTATTACCCCTGACTAGCGGGAGTCAAGAGACCCAGTACTTC. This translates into CASSLLPLTSGSQETQYF.

CDR3 DNA: TGTGCCAGTAGTGGGGAGTTTGGGTCCTCGTCGCGCAATGAGCAGTTCTTC. Its translation is CASSGEFGSSSRNEQFF. This sequence joins TRBV19 and TRBJ2-1, with TRBD2 as a possible D gene (5 bases). This CDR3 has 17 amino acids. V lost 5 bases to trimming and J lost 6 bases, with 23 bases between them. Germline CDR1 reads LNHDA; CDR2 reads SQIVND (reference sequence).

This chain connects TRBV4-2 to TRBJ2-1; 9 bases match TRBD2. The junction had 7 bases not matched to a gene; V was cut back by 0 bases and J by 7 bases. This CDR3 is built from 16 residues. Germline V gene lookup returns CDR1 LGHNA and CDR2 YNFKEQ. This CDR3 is CASSQDVSGRGNEQFF. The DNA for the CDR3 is TGTGCCAGCAGCCAAGATGTTAGCGGGAGAGGGAATGAGCAGTTCTTC.

In DNA, the CDR3 is TGTGCCAGCAGTTTATATTTCGCTAGTCCGTCCTACGAGCAGTACTTC. This encodes CASSLYFASPSYEQYF. The chain is built from TRBV28 and TRBJ2-7; no reliable D call. The V and J ends lost 1 base and 1 base respectively, with 14 bases between them. Germline V lookup: CDR1 MDHEN, CDR2 SYDVKM. The CDR3 contains 16 residues.

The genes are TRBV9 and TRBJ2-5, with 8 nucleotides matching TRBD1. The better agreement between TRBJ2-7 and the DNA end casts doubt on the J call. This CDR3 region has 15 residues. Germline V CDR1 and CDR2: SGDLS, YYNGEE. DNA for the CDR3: TGTGCCAGCAGCGTAGGTCCTCAGGGGGCATACGAGCAGTACTTC. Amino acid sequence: CASSVGPQGAYEQYF.

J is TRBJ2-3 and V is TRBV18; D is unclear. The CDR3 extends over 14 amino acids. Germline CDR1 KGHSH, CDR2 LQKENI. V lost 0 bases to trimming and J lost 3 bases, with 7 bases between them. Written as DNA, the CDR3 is TGTGCCAGCTCACCACCGGCAGGAACAGATACGCAGTATTTT. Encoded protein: CASSPPAGTDTQYF.

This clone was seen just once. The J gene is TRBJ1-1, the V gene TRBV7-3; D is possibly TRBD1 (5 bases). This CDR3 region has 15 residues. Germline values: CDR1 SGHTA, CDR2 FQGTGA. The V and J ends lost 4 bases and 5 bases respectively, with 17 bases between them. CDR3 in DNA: TGTGCCAGCAGCTCTGCTCCTGGGGCCGATACTGAAGCTTTCTTT. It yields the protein CASSSAPGADTEAFF.

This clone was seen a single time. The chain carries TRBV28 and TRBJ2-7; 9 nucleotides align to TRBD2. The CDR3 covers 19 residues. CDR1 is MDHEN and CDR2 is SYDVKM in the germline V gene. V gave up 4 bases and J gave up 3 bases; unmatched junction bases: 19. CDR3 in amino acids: CASSSAGTLERGADYEQYF. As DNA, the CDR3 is TGTGCCAGCAGTTCCGCCGGGACACTCGAGCGGGGGGCCGACTACGAGCAGTACTTC.

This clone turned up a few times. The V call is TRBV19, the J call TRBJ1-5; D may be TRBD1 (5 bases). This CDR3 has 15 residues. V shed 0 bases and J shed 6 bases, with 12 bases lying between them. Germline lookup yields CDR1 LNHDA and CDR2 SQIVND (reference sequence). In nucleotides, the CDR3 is TGTGCCAGTAGTATAGACTCAGGGAGGGGTCAGCCCCAGCATTTT. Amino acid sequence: CASSIDSGRGQPQHF.

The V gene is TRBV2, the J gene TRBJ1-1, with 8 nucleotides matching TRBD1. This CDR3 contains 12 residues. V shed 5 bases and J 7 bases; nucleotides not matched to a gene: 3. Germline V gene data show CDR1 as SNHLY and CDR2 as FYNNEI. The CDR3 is CASSIDRGEAFF. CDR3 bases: TGTGCCAGCAGTATCGACAGGGGTGAAGCTTTCTTT.

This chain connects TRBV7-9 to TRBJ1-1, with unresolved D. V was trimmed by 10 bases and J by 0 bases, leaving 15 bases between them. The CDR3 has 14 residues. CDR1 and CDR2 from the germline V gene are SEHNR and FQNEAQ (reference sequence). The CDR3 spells CAIPDGVMNTEAFF. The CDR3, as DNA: TGTGCCATCCCAGACGGGGTCATGAACACTGAAGCTTTCTTT.

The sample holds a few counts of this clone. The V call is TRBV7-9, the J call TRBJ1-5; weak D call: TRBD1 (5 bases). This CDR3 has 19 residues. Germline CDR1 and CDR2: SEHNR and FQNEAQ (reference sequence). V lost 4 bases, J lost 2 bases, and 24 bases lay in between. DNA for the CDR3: TGTGCCAGCAGCTCTTACGCCGGGCCTAACCCGGGGGGCAATCAGCCCCAGCATTTT. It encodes CASSSYAGPNPGGNQPQHF.

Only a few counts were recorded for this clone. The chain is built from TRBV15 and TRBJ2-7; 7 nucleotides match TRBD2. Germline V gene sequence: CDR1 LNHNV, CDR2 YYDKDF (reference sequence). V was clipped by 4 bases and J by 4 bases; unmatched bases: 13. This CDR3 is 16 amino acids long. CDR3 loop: CATSTAGPNGGYEQYF. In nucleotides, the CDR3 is TGTGCCACCAGCACCGCGGGGCCCAACGGGGGGTACGAGCAGTACTTC.

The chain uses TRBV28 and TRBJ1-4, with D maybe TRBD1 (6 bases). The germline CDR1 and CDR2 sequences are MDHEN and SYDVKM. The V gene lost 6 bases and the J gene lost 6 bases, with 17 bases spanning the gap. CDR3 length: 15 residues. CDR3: CASSPPRGFDEKLFF. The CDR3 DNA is TGTGCCAGCAGCCCTCCCAGGGGTTTCGATGAAAAACTGTTTTTT.

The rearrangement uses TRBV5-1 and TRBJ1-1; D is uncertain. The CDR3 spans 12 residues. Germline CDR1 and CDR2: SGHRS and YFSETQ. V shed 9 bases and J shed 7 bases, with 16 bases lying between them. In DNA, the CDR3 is TGCGCCATCCGGGATGGGGATGGTGAAGCTTTCTTT. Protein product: CAIRDGDGEAFF.

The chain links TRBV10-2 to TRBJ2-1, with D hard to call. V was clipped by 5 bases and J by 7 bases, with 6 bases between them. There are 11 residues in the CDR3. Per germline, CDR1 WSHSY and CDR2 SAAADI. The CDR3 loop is CASSPMNEQFF. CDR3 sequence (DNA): TGCGCCAGCAGTCCCATGAATGAGCAGTTCTTC.

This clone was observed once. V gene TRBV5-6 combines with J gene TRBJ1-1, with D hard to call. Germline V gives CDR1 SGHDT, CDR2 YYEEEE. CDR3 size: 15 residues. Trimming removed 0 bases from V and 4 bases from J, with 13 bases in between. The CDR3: CASSLDGGYRTEAFF. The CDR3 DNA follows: TGTGCCAGCAGCTTGGATGGAGGGTATCGCACTGAAGCTTTCTTT. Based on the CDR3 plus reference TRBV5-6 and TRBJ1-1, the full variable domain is DAGVTQSPTHLIKTRGQQVTLRCSPKSGHDTVSWYQQALGQGPQFIFQYYEEEERQRGNFPDRFSGHQFPNYSSELNVNALLLGDSALYLCASSLDGGYRTEAFFGQGTRLTVV.

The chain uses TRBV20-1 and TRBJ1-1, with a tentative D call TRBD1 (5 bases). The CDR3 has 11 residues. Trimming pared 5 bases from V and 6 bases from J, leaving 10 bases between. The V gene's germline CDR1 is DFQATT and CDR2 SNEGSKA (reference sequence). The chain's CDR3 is CSARGEPEAFF. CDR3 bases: TGCAGTGCTCGGGGGGAACCTGAAGCTTTCTTT.

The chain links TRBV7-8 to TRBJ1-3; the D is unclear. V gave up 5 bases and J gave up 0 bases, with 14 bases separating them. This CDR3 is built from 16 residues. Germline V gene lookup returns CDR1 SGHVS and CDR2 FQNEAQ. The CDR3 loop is CASSTFGRDSGNTIYF. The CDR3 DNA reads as TGTGCCAGCAGCACATTTGGGCGTGACTCTGGAAACACCATATATTTT.

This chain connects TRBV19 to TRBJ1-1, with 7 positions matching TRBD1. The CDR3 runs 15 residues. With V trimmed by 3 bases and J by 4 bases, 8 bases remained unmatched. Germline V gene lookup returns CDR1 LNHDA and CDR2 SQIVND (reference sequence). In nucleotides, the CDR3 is TGTGCCAGTAGTATCAGGGGGGCTGTAAGCACTGAAGCTTTCTTT. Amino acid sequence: CASSIRGAVSTEAFF.

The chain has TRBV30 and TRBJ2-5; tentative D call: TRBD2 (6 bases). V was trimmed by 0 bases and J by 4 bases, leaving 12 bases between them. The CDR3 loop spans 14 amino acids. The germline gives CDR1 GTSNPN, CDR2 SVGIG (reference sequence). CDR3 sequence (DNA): TGTGCCTGGAGTGTTGCGGGGCCTCCAGAGACCCAGTACTTC. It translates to CAWSVAGPPETQYF.

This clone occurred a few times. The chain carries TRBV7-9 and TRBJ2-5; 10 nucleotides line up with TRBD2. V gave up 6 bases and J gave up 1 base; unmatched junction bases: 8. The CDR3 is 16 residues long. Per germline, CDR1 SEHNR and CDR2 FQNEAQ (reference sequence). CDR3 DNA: TGTGCCAGCAGTCCACTAGCGGGATTTAGCCAAGAGACCCAGTACTTC. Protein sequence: CASSPLAGFSQETQYF.